This TCR beta chain was captured in a study of identical twins. For this clonotype: Its cognate antigen is unknown.

TCRdb itself ran the 5' RACE reads through MiXCR, one entry per CDR3 protein. The sample carries approximately 210,000 distinct CDR3 sequences, approximately 15% recorded once. Study results and limitations: With monozygotic twins, out-of-frame TCR alpha sharing exceeded what models estimated. Excess sharing between twins was weaker in beta out-of-frame sequences. Interpretation of the results relied on cross-sectional statistical analysis and not on following the same donors.

Germline CDR1 SGDLS, CDR2 YYNGEE. Germline trimming cut 4 bases from V and 9 bases from J; bases unmatched to any gene: 8. The CDR3 is 14 residues long. This sample was also put to use in a study of T cells expressing NK-cell markers. That paper states: The same clonotypes also predominated in the CD3+CD56-NKG2C+ fraction of four donors.

This chain connects TRBV9 to TRBJ2-2, with 8 positions matching TRBD2. The sample taken for sequencing was CD8+ T cells sorted from blood. The source of this sequence is a woman younger than 35 in good health. Here the CDR3 reads CASSFGGGTRELFF. The CDR3 DNA is TGTGCCAGCAGCTTCGGGGGGGGAACCAGGGAGCTGTTTTTT.